One sample yielded the 26 T cell receptor beta chains listed below, sequenced in a study of T cells after yellow fever vaccination. TCRdb passed the 5' RACE reads through MiXCR, listing each CDR3 protein once. The profile shows about 150,000 distinct CDR3 sequences, under 7% of them singletons. The specimen comprised CD4+ T cells sorted from PBMCs, sampled 10 days after the yellow fever booster vaccination. The receptors derive from a man aged 25-40 years who received the YFV17D yellow fever vaccine.

Ten or more counts support this clonotype. V and J are TRBV27 and TRBJ1-5; a weak D match, TRBD1 (5 bases). The V gene lost 6 bases and the J gene lost 11 bases, with 20 bases spanning the gap. Germline values: CDR1 MNHEY, CDR2 SMNVEV (reference sequence). This CDR3 spans 14 amino acids. The CDR3 region has the DNA TGTGCCAGCAGCTATTCCCGGGACGGGGTGGCCCAGCATTTT. Translated, it gives CASSYSRDGVAQHF.

This clonotype has ten or more counts. The chain has TRBV5-6 and TRBJ2-5; maybe TRBD2 (5 bases). The CDR3 spans 14 residues. Germline V gene lookup returns CDR1 SGHDT and CDR2 YYEEEE. V shed 0 bases and J shed 5 bases, with 11 bases lying between them. Here the CDR3 DNA reads TGTGCCAGCAGCTTGGTCGGGGTGGAGGAGACCCAGTACTTC. It codes for CASSLVGVEETQYF.

This chain uses TRBV18 with TRBJ2-2; D is undetermined. Germline assignment: CDR1 KGHSH and CDR2 LQKENI. This CDR3 comprises 14 residues. V was cut by 8 bases and J by 8 bases, with 18 bases left in between. Written as DNA, the CDR3 is TGTGCCAGCGCGCCCCAAAGATCTGCTGGGGAGCTGTTTTTT. Translating it yields CASAPQRSAGELFF.

This clonotype was counted at least ten times. The V gene is TRBV12-3 or TRBV12-4, the J gene TRBJ2-2; D is uncertain. The V end lost 5 bases, the J end lost 6 bases, and 22 bases lay between the germline ends. The CDR3 covers 17 residues. CDR3 DNA: TGTGCCAGCAGTAGATCAGCAGACTCGTTATTCCCCGGGGAGCTGTTTTTT. Amino acid sequence: CASSRSADSLFPGELFF.

Many counts were recorded for this clonotype. The chain joins TRBV28 to TRBJ2-5, with D unresolved. Trimming shortened V by 7 bases and J by 2 bases, and 11 bases separated the two germline ends. The CDR3 extends over 13 amino acids. The germline gives CDR1 MDHEN, CDR2 SYDVKM. Written as DNA, the CDR3 is TGTGCCAGCAAGGACGGAACTCAAGAGACCCAGTACTTC. It encodes CASKDGTQETQYF.

This clonotype occurred many times. The V and J genes are TRBV29-1 and TRBJ1-1; tentatively, D is TRBD1 (6 bases). Germline V gene sequence: CDR1 SQVTM, CDR2 ANQGSEA. The CDR3 is made up of 13 amino acids. The germline V and J ends were trimmed by 4 bases and 1 base, with 10 bases remaining between them. The CDR3 is CSVAQGRNTEAFF. The CDR3 DNA reads TGCAGCGTTGCACAGGGAAGGAACACTGAAGCTTTCTTT. The variable domain in full, with the rest retrieved from reference TRBV29-1 and TRBJ1-1, is SAVISQKPSRDICQRGTSLTIQCQVDSQVTMMFWYRQQPGQSLTLIATANQGSEATYESGFVIDKFPISRPNLTFSTLTVSNMSPEDSSIYLCSVAQGRNTEAFFGQGTRLTVV.

With respect to this clonotype: This may be a read error, as it is one base from a much larger clone. The genes are TRBV5-1 and TRBJ2-5, with D maybe TRBD2 (5 bases). This CDR3 has 15 amino acids. The germline gives CDR1 SGHRS, CDR2 YFSETQ. CDR3 DNA sequence: TGCGCCAGCAGCCCCCCTGAGGGCGGTGGTGAGAACCAGTACTTC. This sequence encodes CASSPPEGGGENQYF.

This clonotype was counted many times. The gene calls are TRBV18 and TRBJ2-7; 9 bases align to TRBD1. The CDR3 covers 17 residues. Germline values: CDR1 KGHSH, CDR2 LQKENI. V lost 1 base to trimming and J lost 4 bases; unmatched junction nucleotides: 11. CDR3 nucleotide sequence: TGTGCCAGCTCACCACAATCAACCGGGACAGGGACTTACGAGCAGTACTTC. Protein product: CASSPQSTGTGTYEQYF. Drawing the rest from reference TRBV18 and TRBJ2-7, the complete variable domain is NAGVMQNPRHLVRRRGQEARLRCSPMKGHSHVYWYRQLPEEGLKFMVYLQKENIIDESGMPKERFSAEFPKEGPSILRIQQVVRGDSAAYFCASSPQSTGTGTYEQYFGPGTRLTVT.

This clonotype was observed at least ten times. CDR3 nucleotide sequence: TGCGCCAGCACGACGGGCAGCACAGATACGCAGTATTTT. It translates to CASTTGSTDTQYF. The chain has TRBV5-1 and TRBJ2-3; D is unclear. Germline V gene sequence: CDR1 SGHRS, CDR2 YFSETQ. The CDR3 covers 13 residues. Deletions cut 6 bases from V and 0 bases from J, with 8 bases between.

V usage is TRBV9 and J usage is TRBJ2-2; 7 positions agree with TRBD2. CDR3 length: 16 amino acids. With V trimmed by 0 bases and J by 2 bases, 4 bases remained unmatched. Germline CDR1 SGDLS, CDR2 YYNGEE. Here the CDR3 reads CASSVGPSGNTGELFF. The CDR3 DNA reads TGTGCCAGCAGCGTAGGTCCTAGCGGAAACACCGGGGAGCTGTTTTTT.

DNA for the CDR3: TGTGCCAGTAGTTCTCCGGGACGATCCTACGAGCAGTACTTC. It yields the protein CASSSPGRSYEQYF. This chain uses TRBV19 with TRBJ2-7; D tentatively fits TRBD1 or TRBD2 (5 bases each). The CDR3 runs to 14 residues. Between the trimmed V and J ends, which lost 5 bases and 1 base, there was a span of 12 bases. The germline CDR1 and CDR2 sequences are LNHDA and SQIVND (reference sequence).

In this sample, this clonotype turned up many times. The chain combines TRBV5-1 with TRBJ2-1; 11 bases are a match to TRBD1. The ends lost 0 bases at V and 6 bases at J; junction bases unmatched: 2. This CDR3 is 15 amino acids long. Germline CDR1 and CDR2: SGHRS and YFSETQ. The CDR3 coding sequence is TGCGCCAGCAGCTTGGGGGGGACAGGGGGCAATGAGCAGTTCTTC. This encodes CASSLGGTGGNEQFF.

This clonotype has just a few counts. The chain employs TRBV5-1 and TRBJ2-6; maybe TRBD2 (5 bases). The CDR3 length is 15 residues. Germline V gene sequence: CDR1 SGHRS, CDR2 YFSETQ. Trimming took off 7 bases at V and 0 bases at J, with 11 bases between the two ends. The CDR3 nucleotides read TGCGCCAGCGGACTGCAGCCCTCTGGGGCCAACGTCCTGACTTTC. Its protein is CASGLQPSGANVLTF.

Notes on this clonotype: This may be a read error, as it is one base from a much larger clone. CDR3 DNA sequence: TGCAGTGCTAGAGTGGGGAGCCCCTATAATTCACCCCTCCACTTT. The encoded protein is CSARVGSPYNSPLHF. The chain links TRBV20-1 to TRBJ1-6; D gene ambiguous. CDR1 is DFQATT, CDR2 SNEGSKA, per germline (reference sequence). Trimming took 1 base from V and 2 from J, leaving 9 bases between them. This CDR3 spans 15 amino acids.

This clonotype appeared many times. This sequence joins TRBV3-1 and TRBJ2-7; 9 bases are shared with TRBD2. The CDR3 extends over 17 amino acids. Germline V CDR1 and CDR2: LGHDT, YNNKEL (reference sequence). V lost 1 base to trimming and J lost 2 bases; unmatched junction nucleotides: 9. CDR3 bases: TGTGCCAGCAGCCAAGGGACTAGCGAACCGAAAGCCTACGAGCAGTACTTC. This encodes CASSQGTSEPKAYEQYF.

This clonotype showed up many times. The chain employs TRBV5-1 and TRBJ2-3, with unresolved D. Looked up from germline, CDR1 is SGHRS and CDR2 is YFSETQ. The length of the CDR3 is 14 residues. Trimming took 1 base from V and 3 from J, leaving 9 bases between them. CDR3 sequence reads: CASSLRSETDTQYF. CDR3 DNA: TGCGCCAGCAGCTTGAGGAGCGAAACAGATACGCAGTATTTT. The full variable domain, rest sourced from reference TRBV5-1 and TRBJ2-3, is KAGVTQTPRYLIKTRGQQVTLSCSPISGHRSVSWYQQTPGQGLQFLFEYFSETQRNKGNFPGRFSGRQFSNSRSEMNVSTLELGDSALYLCASSLRSETDTQYFGPGTRLTVL.

This clonotype was picked up many times. V gene TRBV2 combines with J gene TRBJ2-1, with D perhaps being TRBD1 or TRBD2 (5 bases each). This CDR3 region has 14 residues. Between the trimmed V and J ends, which lost 6 bases and 2 bases, there was a span of 11 bases. From germline, CDR1 is SNHLY and CDR2 FYNNEI. The CDR3, as DNA: TGTGCCAGCAGGGGACCCGGGGCCTACAATGAGCAGTTCTTC. Its translation: CASRGPGAYNEQFF. The full variable domain, completed using reference TRBV2 and TRBJ2-1, is EPEVTQTPSHQVTQMGQEVILRCVPISNHLYFYWYRQILGQKVEFLVSFYNNEISEKSEIFDDQFSVERPDGSNFTLKIRSTKLEDSAMYFCASRGPGAYNEQFFGPGTRLTVL.

This clonotype was seen only a few times. The chain recombines TRBV5-4 with TRBJ1-2; D gene ambiguous. Germline V lookup: CDR1 SGHNT, CDR2 YYREEE (reference sequence). The CDR3 is 11 amino acids. V was clipped by 4 bases and J by 8 bases, with 9 bases between them. For the CDR3, the DNA is TGTGCCAGCAGCGGAAGCAGGGGCTACACCTTC. Its protein is CASSGSRGYTF. The full variable domain, completed using reference TRBV5-4 and TRBJ1-2, is ETGVTQSPTHLIKTRGQQVTLRCSSQSGHNTVSWYQQALGQGPQFIFQYYREEENGRGNFPPRFSGLQFPNYSSELNVNALELDDSALYLCASSGSRGYTFGSGTRLTVV.

The CDR3 DNA follows: TGTGCCAGCACCGCCACCGGGACTAGCGGGGGCCAGTACTTC. This codes for CASTATGTSGGQYF. This chain connects TRBV6-5 to TRBJ2-7, with 14 bases fitting TRBD2. Per the germline V gene, CDR1 is MNHEY and CDR2 is SVGAGI. The trim removed 7 bases at V and 10 bases at J, leaving 9 bases unmatched. The CDR3 length is 14 residues.

This clonotype was recorded at least ten times. The chain has TRBV12-3 or TRBV12-4 and TRBJ2-7; a possible D gene is TRBD1 (5 bases). The CDR3 extends over 14 amino acids. V was clipped by 5 bases and J by 3 bases, with 14 bases between them. The CDR3 is CASSPTARVYEQYF. CDR3 coding DNA: TGTGCCAGCAGTCCGACGGCCAGGGTCTACGAGCAGTACTTC.

This clonotype was counted at least ten times. The chain has TRBV13 and TRBJ2-7; D call uncertain. This CDR3 comprises 14 residues. CDR1 is PRHDT and CDR2 is FYEKMQ in the germline V gene (reference sequence). The V and J ends lost 0 bases and 3 bases respectively, with 9 bases between them. The CDR3 DNA is TGTGCCAGCAGCTTAGGGATCTCGGGCTACGAGCAGTACTTC. Its protein product is CASSLGISGYEQYF.

The sample holds many counts of this clonotype. This chain's CDR3 is CASSIRTSQFF. In nucleotides, the CDR3 is TGTGCCAGCAGCATTCGGACTTCGCAGTTCTTC. V and J are TRBV28 and TRBJ2-1; weak D call: TRBD2 (5 bases). The germline gives CDR1 MDHEN, CDR2 SYDVKM. The CDR3 covers 11 residues. Trimming took 6 bases from V and 12 from J, leaving 12 bases between them.

The rearrangement joins TRBV7-2 to TRBJ2-7; no clear D gene. Looked up from germline, CDR1 is SGHTA and CDR2 is FQGNSA. The germline V and J ends were trimmed by 5 bases and 2 bases, with 22 bases remaining between them. The CDR3 extends over 17 amino acids. CDR3 residues: CASSASPDERGTYEQYF. Here the CDR3 DNA reads TGTGCCAGCAGCGCATCCCCCGACGAGCGTGGGACCTACGAGCAGTACTTC.

The CDR3 DNA follows: TGTGCCAGCAGTTTAGCGGACAGGGGGTTTGGTAATCAGCCCCAGCATTTT. It yields the protein CASSLADRGFGNQPQHF. The chain is built from TRBV12-3 or TRBV12-4 and TRBJ1-5; 10 nucleotides line up with TRBD1. Trimming took 0 bases from V and 4 from J; bases not matched to a gene: 6. This CDR3 is built from 17 residues.

This clonotype was observed at least ten times. V usage is TRBV10-3 and J usage is TRBJ1-3; a possible D gene is TRBD1 (5 bases). Germline V gene sequence: CDR1 ENHRY, CDR2 SYGVKD. The CDR3 is made up of 17 amino acids. Trimming left V 2 bases short and J 0 bases short, with 14 bases between. The CDR3 DNA reads as TGTGCCATCAGTGAGCCCGGGACGACTGGCTCTGGAAACACCATATATTTT. This translates into CAISEPGTTGSGNTIYF.

A note on this clonotype: It may be a read error: a sequence one base away is much more abundant. The J gene is TRBJ2-1, the V gene TRBV25-1; maybe TRBD2 (5 bases). Germline values: CDR1 MGHDK, CDR2 SYGVNS. CDR3 length equals 11 residues. In DNA form, the CDR3 reads TGTCCCAGCTTCAGCGGCAGTGAGCAGTTCTTC. It codes for CPSFSGSEQFF.